This T cell receptor (beta chain) was profiled in a study of metastatic and nonmetastatic thyroid tumors. Turning to the study itself: Malignant thyroid and benign thyroid patients provided blood and tumor or nodule tissue whose repertoires were compared. Findings of the study overall: Malignant thyroid tumors reportedly exceeded benign nodules significantly in TCR beta diversity, with the difference appearing in blood and tumor.

This clone has just a few counts. Its antigen remains unidentified. Original methodology: Using the CDR3 differences seen across clinicopathological groups, the authors built a distant-metastasis classifier for papillary thyroid cancer, which was meant to discriminate distant-metastatic patients. TCRdb re-clonotyped the PCR reads through MiXCR. V and J calls and clone size were set by TCRdb, not the authors. This table has about 41,000 clones, 28% appearing once. All patients were untreated before thyroid surgery. Germline trimming cut 4 bases from V and 6 bases from J; bases unmatched to any gene: 18. The CDR3 sequence is 17 residues long. Germline assignment: CDR1 SGHAT and CDR2 FQDESV (reference sequence).

The chain recombines TRBV11-1 with TRBJ2-7; 7 positions match TRBD1. This receptor was taken from a male donor with papillary thyroid cancer or a benign thyroid nodule (not recorded which). Some clones in this sample may be carry-over from other donors' samples. The sequencing sample was made of blood. The CDR3 DNA reads as TGTGCCAGCAGCTCCACTCTCCGACAGGGCCATTTTTCCGAGCAGTACTTC. Its translation: CASSSTLRQGHFSEQYF.